These 10 T cell receptor beta chains were sequenced from one sample in a study of T cell repertoires in cytomegalovirus infection. Their cognate antigens are unknown. In TCRdb, the reads were re-called with MiXCR into one record per CDR3 protein. The sample yields more than 110,000 distinct CDR3 sequences, 25% to 35% seen once. This material consisted of CD8+ T cells from cultured PBMCs, taken from culture after CMV antigen stimulation. The source is a human donor in good health (CMV status not recorded). Some clones in this sample may be carry-over from other donors' samples.

The table lists this clonotype with a few counts. V is TRBV7-9 and J is TRBJ1-5; no firm D call. Germline-derived CDR1 and CDR2 are SEHNR and FQNEAQ (reference sequence). The V gene lost 8 bases and the J gene lost 2 bases, with 10 bases spanning the gap. CDR3 size: 13 residues. The CDR3 DNA reads TGTGCCAGCTCGACTGGGGGCAATCAGCCCCAGCATTTT. The encoded protein is CASSTGGNQPQHF.

The CDR3 here is CASSVSGGTSANTEAFF. CDR3 sequence (DNA): TGTGCCAGCAGCGTATCAGGGGGGACGAGCGCGAACACTGAAGCTTTCTTT. This rearrangement joins TRBV9 to TRBJ1-1; TRBD1 matches at 7 bases. Trimming cost V 1 base and J 1 base; bases outside gene matches: 10. The CDR3 covers 17 residues. Germline loops: CDR1 SGDLS, CDR2 YYNGEE. Full variable domain (rest looked up from reference TRBV9 and TRBJ1-1): DSGVTQTPKHLITATGQRVTLRCSPRSGDLSVYWYQQSLDQGLQFLIQYYNGEERAKGNILERFSAQQFPDLHSELNLSSLELGDSALYFCASSVSGGTSANTEAFFGQGTRLTVV.

V usage is TRBV7-4 and J usage is TRBJ1-2; D remains ambiguous. V gave up 1 base and J gave up 5 bases, with 17 bases separating them. Germline V CDR1 and CDR2: SGHVT, SQSDAQ. CDR3 length: 16 amino acids. Written as DNA, the CDR3 is TGTGCCAGCAGCTTAGGTAGAACAGAAAACCTATATGGCTACACCTTC. Translated: CASSLGRTENLYGYTF. The entire variable domain, with the rest obtained from reference TRBV7-4 and TRBJ1-2, is as follows: GAGVSQSPRYKVAKRGRDVALRCDSISGHVTLYWYRQTLGQGSEVLTYSQSDAQRDKSGRPSGRFSAERPERSVSTLKIQRTEQGDSAVYLCASSLGRTENLYGYTFGSGTRLTVV.

This clonotype was observed at least ten times. The chain employs TRBV6-1 and TRBJ2-3; 7 nucleotides align to TRBD1. The CDR3 covers 15 residues. Germline CDR1 reads MNHNS; CDR2 reads SASEGT. Germline trimming cut 6 bases from V and 2 bases from J; bases unmatched to any gene: 8. This CDR3 is CASSPWDSITDTQYF. CDR3 sequence (DNA): TGTGCCAGCAGCCCCTGGGACAGTATCACAGATACGCAGTATTTT.

In this sample, this clonotype turned up many times. The V gene is TRBV28, the J gene TRBJ2-3, with 7 bases aligning to TRBD1. In germline, CDR1 is MDHEN, CDR2 SYDVKM. The CDR3 extends over 16 amino acids. V dropped 5 bases and J dropped 0; count of bases not matched to a gene: 8. The CDR3 loop reads CASSGTGTASTDTQYF. CDR3 nucleotide sequence: TGTGCCAGCAGTGGTACCGGGACAGCTAGCACAGATACGCAGTATTTT.

In this sample, this clonotype turned up a few times. V and J are TRBV19 and TRBJ2-1; D might be TRBD1 (6 bases). Germline assignment: CDR1 LNHDA and CDR2 SQIVND (reference sequence). V shed 3 bases and J shed 9 bases, with 12 bases lying between them. The CDR3 runs 13 residues. CDR3 residues: CASSIAPRGEQFF. The CDR3 DNA follows: TGTGCCAGTAGTATCGCCCCCAGGGGTGAGCAGTTCTTC.

This clonotype showed up many times. This chain connects TRBV12-3 or TRBV12-4 to TRBJ2-3, with 10 bases that match TRBD2. The CDR3 runs to 13 residues. After removal of 6 bases from V and 5 bases from J, the junction contained 2 bases not matched to a gene. CDR3 sequence: CASRAGGEDTQYF. In nucleotides, the CDR3 is TGTGCCAGCAGAGCGGGGGGGGAAGATACGCAGTATTTT.

The chain carries TRBV7-6 and TRBJ1-3; D remains ambiguous. Germline V gene sequence: CDR1 SGHVS, CDR2 FNYEAQ. There are 19 residues in the CDR3. Deletions cut 5 bases from V and 0 bases from J, with 23 bases between. The CDR3 protein is CASSPSGTATTNSGNTIYF. CDR3 nucleotide sequence: TGTGCCAGCAGCCCATCCGGCACAGCGACTACCAACTCTGGAAACACCATATATTTT.

This clonotype came up a few times. The rearrangement uses TRBV7-9 and TRBJ2-1, with 14 nucleotides matching TRBD2. This CDR3 has 14 residues. Germline V gives CDR1 SEHNR, CDR2 FQNEAQ (reference sequence). Trimming at V came to 11 bases and at J to 4 bases, leaving 4 bases not matched to a gene. CDR3 nucleotides: TGTGCCTCTGGGACTAGCGGGGGTTACAATGAGCAGTTCTTC. Translation gives CASGTSGGYNEQFF.

This rearrangement joins TRBV30 to TRBJ1-1; no definite D call. The CDR3 runs 14 residues. Per the germline V gene, CDR1 is GTSNPN and CDR2 is SVGIG (reference sequence). Trimming shortened V by 3 bases and J by 1 base, and 12 bases separated the two germline ends. CDR3 in amino acids: CAWRILGRNTEAFF. DNA for the CDR3: TGTGCCTGGAGGATCCTAGGGCGGAACACTGAAGCTTTCTTT.